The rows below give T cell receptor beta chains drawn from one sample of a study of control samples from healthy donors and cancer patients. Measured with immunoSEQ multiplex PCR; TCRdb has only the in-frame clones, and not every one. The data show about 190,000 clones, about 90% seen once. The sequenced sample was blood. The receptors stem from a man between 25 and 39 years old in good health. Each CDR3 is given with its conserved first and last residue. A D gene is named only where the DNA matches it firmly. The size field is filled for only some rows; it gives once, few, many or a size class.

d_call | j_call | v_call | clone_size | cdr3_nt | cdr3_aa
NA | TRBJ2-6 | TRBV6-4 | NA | TGTGCCAGCACCCCCGGGGGTTCTGGGGCCAACGTCCTGACTTTC | CASTPGGSGANVLTF
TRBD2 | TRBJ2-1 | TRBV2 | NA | TGTGCCAGCAGTGATTTAGCGGGGGGGCCGGGCAATGAGCAGTTCTTC | CASSDLAGGPGNEQFF
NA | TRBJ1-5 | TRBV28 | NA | TGTGCCAGCAGGTTACAGCTTTACAATCAGCCCCAGCATTTT | CASRLQLYNQPQHF
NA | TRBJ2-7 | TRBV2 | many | TGTGCCAGCAGCGCCTGGACCGGCGTCGAGCAGTACTTC | CASSAWTGVEQYF
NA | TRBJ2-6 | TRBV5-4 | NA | TGTGCCAGCAGCTTAACAGGCCTTTCTGGGGCCAACGTCCTGACTTTC | CASSLTGLSGANVLTF
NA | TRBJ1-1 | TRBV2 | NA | TGTGCCAGCAGTGTGGACAGTAACACTGAAGCTTTCTTT | CASSVDSNTEAFF
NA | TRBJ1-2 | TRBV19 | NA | TGTGCCAGTAGTATTGAGGGGCAGAGGGGCTACACCTTC | CASSIEGQRGYTF
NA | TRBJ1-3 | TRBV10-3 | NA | TGTGCCATCAGTGAGTCTGTAAGGGTTCTCTCTGGAAACACCATATATTTT | CAISESVRVLSGNTIYF
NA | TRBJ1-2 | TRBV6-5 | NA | TGTGCCAGCAGCCGGGACGCGGGGGGTGGCTACACCTTC | CASSRDAGGGYTF
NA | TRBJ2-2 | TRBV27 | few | TGTGCCAGCAGTTCGTCCAGGAAGGGGGGGCATAGGGCCGGGGAGCTGTTTTTT | CASSSSRKGGHRAGELFF
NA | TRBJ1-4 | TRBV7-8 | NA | TGTGCCAGCAGCTTGGGGAGACCCGAAAAACTGTTTTTT | CASSLGRPEKLFF
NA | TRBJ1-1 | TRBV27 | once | TGTGCCAGCAGTTTATATCAGGTGAACACTGAAGCTTTCTTT | CASSLYQVNTEAFF
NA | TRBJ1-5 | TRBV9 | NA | TGTGCCAGCAGTCCCGGGGGGGCCCAATTGAATCAGCCCCAGCATTTT | CASSPGGAQLNQPQHF
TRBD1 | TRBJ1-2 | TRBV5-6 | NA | TGTGCCAGCAGCGAGACAGGGCCTGGCTACACCTTC | CASSETGPGYTF
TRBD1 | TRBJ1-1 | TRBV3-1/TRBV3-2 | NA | TGTGCCAGCAGCCGAACAGGGGACACTGAAGCTTTCTTT | CASSRTGDTEAFF
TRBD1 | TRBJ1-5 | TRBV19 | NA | TGTGCCAGTAGGACCACAGGGGAAGGGCAGCCCCAGCATTTT | CASRTTGEGQPQHF
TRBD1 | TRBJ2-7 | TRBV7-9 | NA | TGTGCCAGCAGCTCAGACAGGGCTTATACCTACGAGCAGTACTTC | CASSSDRAYTYEQYF
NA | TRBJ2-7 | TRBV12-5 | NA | TGTGCTAGTGGTCCAACGGTCGGGGGAAACTACGAGCAGTACTTC | CASGPTVGGNYEQYF
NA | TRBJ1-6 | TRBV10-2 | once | TGCGCCAGCAGAGAGCCTGACCAGTGGGAGGCCCTCCACTTT | CASREPDQWEALHF
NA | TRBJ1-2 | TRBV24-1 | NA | TGTGCCACCAGTGATTCTACCCGGCGGCGGGGCTACACCTTC | CATSDSTRRRGYTF
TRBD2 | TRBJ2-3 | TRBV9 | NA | TGTGCCAGCGGTTCTTCGGCGGGGGGGCTGAGTTTGATCGCAGATACGCAGTATTTT | CASGSSAGGLSLIADTQYF
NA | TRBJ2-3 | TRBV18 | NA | TGTGCCAGCTCACCCCCCAGCGTGGGCACAGATACGCAGTATTTT | CASSPPSVGTDTQYF
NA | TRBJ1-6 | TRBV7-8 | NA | TGTGCCAGCAGCTTATACGCCTATAATTCACCCCTCCACTTT | CASSLYAYNSPLHF
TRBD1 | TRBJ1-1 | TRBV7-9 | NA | TGTGCCAGCAGCCCCCAGGGCCAGGGGGCTGTATACACTGAAGCTTTCTTT | CASSPQGQGAVYTEAFF
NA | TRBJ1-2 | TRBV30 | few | TGTGCCTGGAGTGTACGTCTTAGCTACACCTTC | CAWSVRLSYTF
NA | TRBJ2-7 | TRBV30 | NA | TGTGCCTGGAGTGTATCTGGGAAGCACGAGCAGTACTTC | CAWSVSGKHEQYF
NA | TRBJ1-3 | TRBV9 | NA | TGTGCCAGCAGCGAGAGAGCGGGTTCTGGAAACACCATATATTTT | CASSERAGSGNTIYF
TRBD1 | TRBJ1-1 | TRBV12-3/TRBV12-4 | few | TGTGCCAGCAGCAATTGGGGACAGGAAGCTTTCTTT | CASSNWGQEAFF
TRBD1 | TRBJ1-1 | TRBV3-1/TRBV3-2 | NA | TGTGCCAGCAGCCAAGATGGAAGGGGGCAGGCGACTGAAGCTTTCTTT | CASSQDGRGQATEAFF
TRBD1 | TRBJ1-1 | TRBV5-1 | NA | TGCGCCAGCAGTCAAACAGGGGGCACTGAAGCTTTCTTT | CASSQTGGTEAFF
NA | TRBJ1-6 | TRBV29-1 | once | TGCAGCGTTTCCGGCAGTTATAATTCACCCCTCCACTTT | CSVSGSYNSPLHF
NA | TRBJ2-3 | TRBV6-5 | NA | TGTGCCAGCGTTACAGGGACCCCCAGGGTAGATACGCAGTATTTT | CASVTGTPRVDTQYF
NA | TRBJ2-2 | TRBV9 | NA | TGTGCCAGCAGCGAGCGGCGGGGCGGGGCTGAGAACACCGGGGAGCTGTTTTTT | CASSERRGGAENTGELFF
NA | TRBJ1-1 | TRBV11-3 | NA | TGTGCCAGCAGCTTACGTTTGGGCACTGAAGCTTTCTTT | CASSLRLGTEAFF
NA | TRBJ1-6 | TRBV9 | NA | TGTGCCAGCGGACAGAATAATTCACCCCTCCACTTT | CASGQNNSPLHF
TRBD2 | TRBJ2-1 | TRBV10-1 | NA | TGCGCCAGCAGTGACCCGCGGGGGGGAAAGAATGAGCAGTTCTTC | CASSDPRGGKNEQFF
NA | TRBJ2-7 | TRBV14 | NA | TGTGCCAGCAGCCAAGATCGGGGGTATCAGTACTTC | CASSQDRGYQYF
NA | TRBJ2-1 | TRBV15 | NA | TGTGCCACCAGCAGAAATCCGGGGTTTCGCGGGGTTGCCTACAATGAGCAGTTCTTC | CATSRNPGFRGVAYNEQFF
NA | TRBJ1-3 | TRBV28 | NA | TGTGCCGGATCCTCGACAGGACCGTTAAACACCATATATTTT | CAGSSTGPLNTIYF
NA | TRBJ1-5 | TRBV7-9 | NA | TGTGCCAGCAGCTTAGGAGAGGGCAATCAGCCCCAGCATTTT | CASSLGEGNQPQHF
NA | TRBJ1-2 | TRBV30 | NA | TGTGCCTGGAGTATGGGATATGGCTACACCTTC | CAWSMGYGYTF
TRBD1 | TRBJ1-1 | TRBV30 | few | TGTGCCTGGAGTCCTGACAGGGCGAACACTGAAGCTTTCTTT | CAWSPDRANTEAFF
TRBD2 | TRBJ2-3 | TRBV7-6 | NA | TGTGCCAGCAGCAAAGGGACTAGCGGGGGCCTCACAGATACGCAGTATTTT | CASSKGTSGGLTDTQYF
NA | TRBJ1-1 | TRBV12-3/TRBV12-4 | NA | TGTGCCAGCAGTCCGGTCGTGCGGGCGGAAGCTTTCTTT | CASSPVVRAEAFF